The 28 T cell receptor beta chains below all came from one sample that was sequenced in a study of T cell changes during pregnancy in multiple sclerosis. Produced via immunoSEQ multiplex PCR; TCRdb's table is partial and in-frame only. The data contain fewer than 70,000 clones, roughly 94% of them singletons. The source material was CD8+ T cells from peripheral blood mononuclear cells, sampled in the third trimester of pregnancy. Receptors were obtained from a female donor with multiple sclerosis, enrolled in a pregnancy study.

The CDR3 DNA sequence: TGTGCCAGCTCACCCGACGAGGTCCCCTCTGGAAACACCATATATTTT. Protein sequence: CASSPDEVPSGNTIYF. V usage is TRBV18 and J usage is TRBJ1-3, with no clear D. The CDR3 is 16 residues long. Germline loops: CDR1 KGHSH, CDR2 LQKENI. Trimming took off 3 bases at V and 0 bases at J, with 12 bases between the two ends.

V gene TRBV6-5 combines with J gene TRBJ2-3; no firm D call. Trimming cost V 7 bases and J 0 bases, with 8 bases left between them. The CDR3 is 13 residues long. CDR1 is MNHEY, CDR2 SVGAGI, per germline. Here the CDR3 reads CASTSRSTDTQYF. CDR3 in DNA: TGTGCCAGCACCTCTAGGAGCACAGATACGCAGTATTTT.

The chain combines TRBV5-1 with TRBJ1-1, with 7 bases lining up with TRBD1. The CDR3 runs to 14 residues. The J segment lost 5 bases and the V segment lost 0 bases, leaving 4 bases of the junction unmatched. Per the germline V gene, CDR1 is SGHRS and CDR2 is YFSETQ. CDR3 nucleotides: TGCGCCAGCAGCTTGGCTAGGGGGCGGACTGAAGCTTTCTTT. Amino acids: CASSLARGRTEAFF.

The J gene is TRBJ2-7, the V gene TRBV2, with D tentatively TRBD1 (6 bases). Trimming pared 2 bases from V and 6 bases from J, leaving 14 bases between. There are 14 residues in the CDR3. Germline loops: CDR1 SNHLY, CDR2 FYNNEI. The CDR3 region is CASSEPPGAGEQYF. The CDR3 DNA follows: TGTGCCAGCAGTGAACCCCCAGGGGCTGGCGAGCAGTACTTC.

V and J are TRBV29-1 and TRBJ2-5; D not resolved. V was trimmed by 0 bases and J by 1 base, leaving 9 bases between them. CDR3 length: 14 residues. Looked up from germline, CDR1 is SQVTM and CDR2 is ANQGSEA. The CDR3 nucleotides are TGCAGCGTTGAAGATGAACTGGTCCAAGAGACCCAGTACTTC. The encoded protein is CSVEDELVQETQYF.

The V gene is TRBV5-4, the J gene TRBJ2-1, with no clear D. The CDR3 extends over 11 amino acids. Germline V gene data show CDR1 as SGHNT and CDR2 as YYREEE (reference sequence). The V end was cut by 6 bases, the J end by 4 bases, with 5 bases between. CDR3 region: CASTVYNEQFF. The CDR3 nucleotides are TGTGCCAGCACCGTTTACAATGAGCAGTTCTTC.

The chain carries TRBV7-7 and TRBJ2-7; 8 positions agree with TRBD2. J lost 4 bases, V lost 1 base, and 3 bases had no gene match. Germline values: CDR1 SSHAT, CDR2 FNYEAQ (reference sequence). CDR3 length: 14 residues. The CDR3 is CASSLGSGGYEQYF. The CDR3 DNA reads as TGTGCCAGCAGCTTAGGATCGGGGGGGTACGAGCAGTACTTC.

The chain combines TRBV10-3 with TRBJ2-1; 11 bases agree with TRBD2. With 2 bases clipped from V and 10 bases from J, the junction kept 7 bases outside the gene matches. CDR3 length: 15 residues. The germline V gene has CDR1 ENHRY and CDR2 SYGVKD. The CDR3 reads CAISEQLAGAGEQFF. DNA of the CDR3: TGTGCCATCAGTGAGCAACTAGCGGGAGCTGGCGAGCAGTTCTTC.

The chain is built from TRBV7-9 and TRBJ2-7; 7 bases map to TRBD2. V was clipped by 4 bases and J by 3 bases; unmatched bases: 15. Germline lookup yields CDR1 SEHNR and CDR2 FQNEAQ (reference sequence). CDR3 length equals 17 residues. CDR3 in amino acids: CASSSYWASGHLYEQYF. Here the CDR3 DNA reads TGTGCCAGCAGCTCGTACTGGGCTAGCGGTCACCTCTACGAGCAGTACTTC.

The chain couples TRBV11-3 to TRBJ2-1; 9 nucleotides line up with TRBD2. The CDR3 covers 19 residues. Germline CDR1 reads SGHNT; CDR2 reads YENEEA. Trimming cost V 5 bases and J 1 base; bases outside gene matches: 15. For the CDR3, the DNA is TGTGCCAGCAGCCCAAAACGGGGTAGCGGGAGAACATCCTACAATGAGCAGTTCTTC. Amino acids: CASSPKRGSGRTSYNEQFF.

As DNA, the CDR3 is TGTGCCAGTAGTACCAATCCCCAGGGCCCTGGAGATGGCTACACCTTC. Translating it yields CASSTNPQGPGDGYTF. The chain is built from TRBV19 and TRBJ1-2; a possible D gene is TRBD1 (5 bases). There are 16 residues in the CDR3. CDR1 is LNHDA, CDR2 SQIVND, per germline (reference sequence). Trimming removed 4 bases at V and 6 bases at J, with 21 bases between.

The CDR3 region has the DNA TGCGCCAGCAGTCCCGGGTCGTGGATCAGCGGGGGGTCCTACAATGAGCAGTTCTTC. This translates into CASSPGSWISGGSYNEQFF. This chain uses TRBV10-1 with TRBJ2-1; 9 bases match TRBD2. The CDR3 spans 19 residues. J lost 1 base, V lost 5 bases, and 15 bases had no gene match. The germline gives CDR1 WNHNN, CDR2 SYGVQD (reference sequence).

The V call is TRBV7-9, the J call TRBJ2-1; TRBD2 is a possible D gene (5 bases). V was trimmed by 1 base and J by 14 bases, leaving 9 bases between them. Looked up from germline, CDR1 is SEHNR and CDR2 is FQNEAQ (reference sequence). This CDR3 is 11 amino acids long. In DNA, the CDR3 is TGTGCCAGCAGCTTAGGGGCCGGGGAGTTCTTC. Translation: CASSLGAGEFF.

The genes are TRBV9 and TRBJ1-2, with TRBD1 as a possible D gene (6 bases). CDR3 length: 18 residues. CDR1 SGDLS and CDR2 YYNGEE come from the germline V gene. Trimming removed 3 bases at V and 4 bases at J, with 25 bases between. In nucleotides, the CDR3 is TGTGCCAGCAGCGGCAGGGGCAGGGAAATCGGAGGAAGCTATGGCTACACCTTC. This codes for CASSGRGREIGGSYGYTF.

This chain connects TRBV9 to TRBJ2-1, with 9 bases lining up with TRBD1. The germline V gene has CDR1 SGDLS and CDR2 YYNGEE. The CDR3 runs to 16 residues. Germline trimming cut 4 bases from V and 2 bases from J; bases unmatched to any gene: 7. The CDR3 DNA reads TGTGCCAGCAGCTTAACCGGGACAGGGCCCTACAATGAGCAGTTCTTC. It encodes CASSLTGTGPYNEQFF.

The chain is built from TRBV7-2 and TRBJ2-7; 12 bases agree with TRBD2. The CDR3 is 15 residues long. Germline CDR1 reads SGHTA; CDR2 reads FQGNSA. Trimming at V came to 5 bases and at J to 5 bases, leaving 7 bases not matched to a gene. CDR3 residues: CASSPSLAGGDEQYF. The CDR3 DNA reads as TGTGCCAGCAGCCCTTCACTAGCGGGAGGTGACGAGCAGTACTTC.

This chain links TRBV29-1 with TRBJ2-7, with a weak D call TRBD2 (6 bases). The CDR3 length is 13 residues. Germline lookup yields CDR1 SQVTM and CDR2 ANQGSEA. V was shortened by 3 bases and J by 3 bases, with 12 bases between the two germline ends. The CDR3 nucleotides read TGCAGCGTTGATACGGGGGTCAACTACGAGCAGTACTTC. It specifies CSVDTGVNYEQYF.

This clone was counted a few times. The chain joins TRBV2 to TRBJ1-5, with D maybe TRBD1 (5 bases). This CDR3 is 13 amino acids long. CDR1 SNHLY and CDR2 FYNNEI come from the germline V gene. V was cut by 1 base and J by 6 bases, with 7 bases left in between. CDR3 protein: CASSEGQGQPQHF. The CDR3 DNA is TGTGCCAGCAGTGAAGGGCAGGGTCAGCCCCAGCATTTT.

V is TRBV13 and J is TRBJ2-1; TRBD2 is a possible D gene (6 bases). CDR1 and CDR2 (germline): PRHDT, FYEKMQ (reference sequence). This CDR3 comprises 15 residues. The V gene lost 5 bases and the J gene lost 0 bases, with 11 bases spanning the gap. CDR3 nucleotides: TGTGCCAGCAGCCCGGGACTTAGCTCCTACAATGAGCAGTTCTTC. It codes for CASSPGLSSYNEQFF. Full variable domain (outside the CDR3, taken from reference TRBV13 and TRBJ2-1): AAGVIQSPRHLIKEKRETATLKCYPIPRHDTVYWYQQGPGQDPQFLISFYEKMQSDKGSIPDRFSAQQFSDYHSELNMSSLELGDSALYFCASSPGLSSYNEQFFGPGTRLTVL.

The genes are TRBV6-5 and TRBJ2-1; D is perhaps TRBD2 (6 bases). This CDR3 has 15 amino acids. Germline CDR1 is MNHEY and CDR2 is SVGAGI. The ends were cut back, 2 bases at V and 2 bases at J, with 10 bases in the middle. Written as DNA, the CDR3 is TGTGCCAGCAGTTACCAAGGCGGGACCTACAATGAGCAGTTCTTC. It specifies CASSYQGGTYNEQFF.

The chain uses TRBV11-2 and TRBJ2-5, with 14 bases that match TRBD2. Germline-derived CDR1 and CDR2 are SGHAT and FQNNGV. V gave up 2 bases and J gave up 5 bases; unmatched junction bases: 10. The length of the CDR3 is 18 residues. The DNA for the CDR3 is TGTGCCAGCAGCTTACGGGGACTAGCGGGAGTTGATCATGAGACCCAGTACTTC. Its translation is CASSLRGLAGVDHETQYF.

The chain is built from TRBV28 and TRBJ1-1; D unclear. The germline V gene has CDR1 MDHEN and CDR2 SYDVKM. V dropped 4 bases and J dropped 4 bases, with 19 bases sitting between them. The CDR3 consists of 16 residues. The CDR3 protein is CASSSRGGWEVTEAFF. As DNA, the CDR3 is TGTGCCAGCAGTTCCCGAGGAGGGTGGGAGGTCACTGAAGCTTTCTTT.

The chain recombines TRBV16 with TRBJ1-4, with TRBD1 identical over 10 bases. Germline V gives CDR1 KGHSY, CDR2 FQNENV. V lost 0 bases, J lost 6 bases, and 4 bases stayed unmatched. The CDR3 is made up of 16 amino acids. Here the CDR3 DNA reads TGTGCCAGCAGCCAATCGGGGACAGGGGCGGATGAAAAACTGTTTTTT. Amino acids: CASSQSGTGADEKLFF. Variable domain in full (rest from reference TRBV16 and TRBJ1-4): GEEVAQTPKHLVRGEGQKAKLYCAPIKGHSYVFWYQQVLKNEFKFLISFQNENVFDETGMPKERFSAKCLPNSPCSLEIQATKLEDSAVYFCASSQSGTGADEKLFFGSGTQLSVL.

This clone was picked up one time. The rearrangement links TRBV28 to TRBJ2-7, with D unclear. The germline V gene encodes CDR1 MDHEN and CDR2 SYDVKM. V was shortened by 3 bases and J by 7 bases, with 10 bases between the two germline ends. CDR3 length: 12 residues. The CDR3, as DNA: TGTGCCAGCAGTTTCGGTTCAGGTGAGCAGTACTTC. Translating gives CASSFGSGEQYF.

This chain's CDR3 is CASSYRGQGPTYGYTF. The CDR3 nucleotides are TGTGCCAGCAGCTACCGGGGACAGGGACCTACCTATGGCTACACCTTC. The chain carries TRBV5-4 and TRBJ1-2; 9 positions agree with TRBD1. Germline V gene sequence: CDR1 SGHNT, CDR2 YYREEE (reference sequence). The CDR3 totals 16 residues. The J segment lost 4 bases and the V segment lost 3 bases, leaving 10 bases of the junction unmatched. Full variable domain (remainder filled in from reference TRBV5-4 and TRBJ1-2): ETGVTQSPTHLIKTRGQQVTLRCSSQSGHNTVSWYQQALGQGPQFIFQYYREEENGRGNFPPRFSGLQFPNYSSELNVNALELDDSALYLCASSYRGQGPTYGYTFGSGTRLTVV.

CDR3 nucleotide sequence: TGTGCCAGCAGCGTCACGGGATTTGGCAACGAGCAGTACTTC. Translated: CASSVTGFGNEQYF. The chain combines TRBV9 with TRBJ2-7; a possible D gene is TRBD2 (5 bases). This CDR3 region has 14 residues. CDR1 and CDR2 from the germline V gene are SGDLS and YYNGEE. V was cut by 2 bases and J by 5 bases, with 14 bases left in between.

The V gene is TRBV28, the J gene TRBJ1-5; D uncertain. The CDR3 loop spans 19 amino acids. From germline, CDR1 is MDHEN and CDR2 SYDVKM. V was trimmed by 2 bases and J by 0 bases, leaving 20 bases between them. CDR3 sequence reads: CASSLRYDGPEPSNQPQHF. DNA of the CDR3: TGTGCCAGCAGTTTACGATACGATGGGCCAGAGCCTAGCAATCAGCCCCAGCATTTT.

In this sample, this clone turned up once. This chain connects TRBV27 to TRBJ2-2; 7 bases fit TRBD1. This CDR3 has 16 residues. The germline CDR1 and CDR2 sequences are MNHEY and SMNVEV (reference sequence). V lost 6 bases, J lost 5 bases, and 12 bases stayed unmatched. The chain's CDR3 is CASSPGQIILTGELFF. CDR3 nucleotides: TGTGCCAGCAGCCCGGGACAGATAATATTAACCGGGGAGCTGTTTTTT.